This T cell receptor (beta chain) was retrieved from a study of T cell responses to AZD1222 COVID-19 vaccine. Generated by immunoSEQ multiplex PCR, the TCRdb table keeps only in-frame clones and is missing some. Of some 140,000 clones in the sample, 86% were seen once. Germline loops: CDR1 LNHDA, CDR2 SQIVND (reference sequence). V lost 1 base and J 4 bases, leaving 5 bases between the germline ends. CDR3 size: 13 residues. V is TRBV19 and J is TRBJ1-5; D remains unclear. Specimen: peripheral blood, collected on day 0 of MenACWY control vaccination. This clonotype was sampled from an adult in good health. CDR3 nucleotides: TGTGCCAGTAGTATAGCCCTTAATCAGCCCCAGCATTTT. Encoded protein: CASSIALNQPQHF.